These 14 T cell receptor beta chains share one sample of origin, sequenced in a study of blood T cell repertoires in COVID-19. Profiling relied on immunoSEQ multiplex PCR, and the TCRdb table lists in-frame clones only, not all of them. The sample lists 45,000 to 65,000 clones, approximately 80% occurring once. Sequences were obtained from peripheral blood. These receptors came from a man aged 65 to 79 with active or convalescent COVID-19.

Here the CDR3 reads CASSQTRGFSGNTIYF. CDR3 coding DNA: TGCGCCAGCAGCCAAACCAGGGGCTTCTCTGGAAACACCATATATTTT. The chain links TRBV4-3 to TRBJ1-3; tentatively, D is TRBD1 (6 bases). The CDR3 runs 16 residues. The V end was cut by 2 bases, the J end by 0 bases, with 11 bases between. From germline, CDR1 is LGHNA and CDR2 YSLEER.

V gene TRBV24-1 combines with J gene TRBJ2-3, with unresolved D. Germline assignment: CDR1 KGHDR and CDR2 SFDVKD. V dropped 4 bases and J dropped 5 bases, with 12 bases sitting between them. CDR3 length equals 14 residues. CDR3 bases: TGTGCCACCAGTGACCCCAGGCGTGAAGATACGCAGTATTTT. Translating gives CATSDPRREDTQYF.

The chain couples TRBV18 to TRBJ1-6; D uncertain. This CDR3 contains 13 residues. The germline gives CDR1 KGHSH, CDR2 LQKENI. Trimming took 2 bases from V and 14 from J, leaving 13 bases between them. CDR3 region: CASSPRGLEALHF. The CDR3 DNA reads TGTGCCAGCTCACCAAGAGGGCTAGAAGCCCTCCACTTT.

This chain links TRBV4-3 with TRBJ2-5, with a possible D match to TRBD2 (7 bases). This CDR3 has 15 residues. V shed 1 base and J shed 5 bases, with 14 bases lying between them. The germline gives CDR1 LGHNA, CDR2 YSLEER. The chain's CDR3 is CASSQGGGAGETQYF. The CDR3 region has the DNA TGCGCCAGCAGCCAAGGGGGGGGCGCCGGGGAGACCCAGTACTTC.

CDR3 nucleotide sequence: TGCAGCACTTGGGACAGGGCGAACACTGAAGCTTTCTTT. Its translation is CSTWDRANTEAFF. The chain carries TRBV29-1 and TRBJ1-1, with 9 bases lining up with TRBD1. The V and J ends lost 8 bases and 1 base, in that order; junction bases with no gene match: 5. The CDR3 consists of 13 residues. The V gene's germline CDR1 is SQVTM and CDR2 ANQGSEA.

V and J are TRBV5-1 and TRBJ2-2; D not resolved. Germline loops: CDR1 SGHRS, CDR2 YFSETQ. This CDR3 has 14 amino acids. V was pared by 0 bases and J by 1 base, with 4 bases between. In nucleotides, the CDR3 is TGCGCCAGCAGCTTGGACTGGAACACCGGGGAGCTGTTTTTT. Residues: CASSLDWNTGELFF.

The chain is built from TRBV19 and TRBJ2-4; D perhaps matches TRBD1 (6 bases). The CDR3 extends over 16 amino acids. Per the germline V gene, CDR1 is LNHDA and CDR2 is SQIVND (reference sequence). V lost 5 bases to trimming and J lost 6 bases, with 20 bases between them. The CDR3 nucleotides are TGTGCCAGTAGTCCCTCCGGGACATCAGTCCGAAACATTCAGTACTTC. It is translated as CASSPSGTSVRNIQYF.

Here the CDR3 DNA reads TGTGCCAGCAGCCAGACAATGAACTATGGCTACACCTTC. It translates to CASSQTMNYGYTF. The genes are TRBV14 and TRBJ1-2, with D uncertain. This CDR3 has 13 amino acids. From germline, CDR1 is SGHDN and CDR2 FVKESK. Trimming cost V 3 bases and J 2 bases, with 7 bases left between them.

The gene calls are TRBV24-1 and TRBJ1-4; TRBD1 matches at 7 bases. J gave up 3 bases and V 6 bases, and 6 bases lay outside the gene matches. Looked up from germline, CDR1 is KGHDR and CDR2 is SFDVKD. The CDR3 runs 15 residues. CDR3 nucleotides: TGTGCCACCAGTTCGGGGACAGACGCTAATGAAAAACTGTTTTTT. Translating gives CATSSGTDANEKLFF.

The genes are TRBV6-5 and TRBJ2-3; 8 bases line up with TRBD2. V shed 2 bases, J shed 6 bases, and the junction held 4 bases outside the gene matches. CDR3 length equals 14 residues. Germline V CDR1 and CDR2: MNHEY, SVGAGI. The CDR3 spells CASSYTGTRDTQYF. The CDR3 nucleotides read TGTGCCAGCAGTTACACCGGGACTAGGGATACGCAGTATTTT.

This clone was seen only once. The chain employs TRBV12-3 or TRBV12-4 and TRBJ1-1; 7 bases line up with TRBD1. The ends lost 5 bases at V and 5 bases at J; junction bases unmatched: 5. This CDR3 is 13 amino acids long. The CDR3: CASSRDRVTEAFF. CDR3 nucleotide sequence: TGTGCCAGCAGTCGAGACAGGGTTACTGAAGCTTTCTTT.

The chain recombines TRBV7-3 with TRBJ2-6, with D maybe TRBD1 (5 bases). Germline V lookup: CDR1 SGHTA, CDR2 FQGTGA. The CDR3 runs 15 residues. V was shortened by 5 bases and J by 2 bases, with 10 bases between the two germline ends. The CDR3 is CASSPSRAGANVLTF. In DNA, the CDR3 is TGTGCCAGCAGCCCCTCCAGGGCTGGGGCCAACGTCCTGACTTTC.

This rearrangement joins TRBV4-2 to TRBJ2-2; 8 bases are shared with TRBD2. Germline CDR1 LGHNA, CDR2 YNFKEQ. CDR3 length: 16 residues. Losses at the gene ends were 4 bases for V and 4 bases for J; bases not matched to a gene: 8. Here the CDR3 reads CASSPSASGFTGELFF. In nucleotides, the CDR3 is TGTGCCAGCAGCCCCTCGGCTAGCGGGTTCACCGGGGAGCTGTTTTTT.

The chain has TRBV6-1 and TRBJ2-3; D is uncertain. CDR3 length: 15 amino acids. V lost 2 bases and J lost 2, with 11 bases in between. Germline-derived CDR1 and CDR2 are MNHNS and SASEGT. The CDR3 DNA reads as TGTGCCAGCAGTGAACTTGACGGGTTCACAGATACGCAGTATTTT. Translating it yields CASSELDGFTDTQYF.